This T cell receptor (beta chain) was recovered during a study of blood T cell repertoires in COVID-19. Sequenced by immunoSEQ multiplex PCR; TCRdb stores in-frame clones only, minus some. The table records roughly 300,000 clones, more than 85% of them present only once. Germline V gene sequence: CDR1 SGHRS, CDR2 YFSETQ. The CDR3 is made up of 14 amino acids. V lost 7 bases, J lost 1 base, and 14 bases lay in between. The sample comprised PBMCs or T cells enriched from blood (not recorded which). The rearrangement uses TRBV5-1 and TRBJ1-1, with D maybe TRBD1 (5 bases). The TCR originated in a woman aged 25 to 45 who had recovered from COVID-19. CDR3 loop: CASYADSENTEAFF. The CDR3 DNA reads TGCGCCAGCTATGCAGACAGTGAGAACACTGAAGCTTTCTTT.